This TCR beta chain was obtained from a study of T cell clones after liver transplantation. Study context: Subjects received no induction therapy and standard immunosuppression until randomization at 12-24 months post-transplant. Notes on the study in general: The donor-reactive repertoire was only partly measurable in a couple of subjects, lacking donor cells.

CD3+CD4+ and CD3+CD8+ cells were FACS-sorted from thawed unstimulated PBMCs. Clones were sequenced by immunoSEQ multiplex PCR, and TCRdb holds only the in-frame ones, with some missing. Among 70,000 to 80,000 clones, roughly 90% were seen once, and the ten largest hold about 2.5%. About this clone itself: The antigen is undetermined.

The sequence derives from a human donor who received a liver transplant. The source material was CD4+ T cells from blood, sampled before liver transplant.

The CDR3 loop reads CASSPRASGTDTQYF. CDR3 nucleotide sequence: TGTGCCAGCAGCCCTCGGGCTAGCGGCACAGATACGCAGTATTTT. The chain joins TRBV5-4 to TRBJ2-3, with a tentative D call TRBD2 (6 bases). Germline V gene data show CDR1 as SGHNT and CDR2 as YYREEE (reference sequence). Trimming took off 4 bases at V and 1 base at J, with 13 bases between the two ends. The CDR3 extends over 15 amino acids. Full variable domain (outside the CDR3, taken from reference TRBV5-4 and TRBJ2-3): ETGVTQSPTHLIKTRGQQVTLRCSSQSGHNTVSWYQQALGQGPQFIFQYYREEENGRGNFPPRFSGLQFPNYSSELNVNALELDDSALYLCASSPRASGTDTQYFGPGTRLTVL.